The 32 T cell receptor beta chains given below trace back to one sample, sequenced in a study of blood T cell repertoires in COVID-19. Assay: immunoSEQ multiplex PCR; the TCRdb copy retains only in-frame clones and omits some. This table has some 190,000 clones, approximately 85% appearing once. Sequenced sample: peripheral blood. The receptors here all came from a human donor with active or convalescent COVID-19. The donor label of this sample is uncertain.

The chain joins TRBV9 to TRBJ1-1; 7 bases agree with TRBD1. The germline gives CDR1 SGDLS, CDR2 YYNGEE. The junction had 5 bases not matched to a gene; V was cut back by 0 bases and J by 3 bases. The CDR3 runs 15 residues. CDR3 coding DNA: TGTGCCAGCAGCGTAGGAGACAGGGAGGACACTGAAGCTTTCTTT. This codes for CASSVGDREDTEAFF.

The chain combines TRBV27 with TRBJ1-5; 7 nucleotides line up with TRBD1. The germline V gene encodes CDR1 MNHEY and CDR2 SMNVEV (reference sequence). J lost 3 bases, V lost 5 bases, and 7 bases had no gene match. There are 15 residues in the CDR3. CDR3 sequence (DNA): TGTGCCAGCAGTCCCTTTGGGACAGTCAATCAGCCCCAGCATTTT. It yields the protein CASSPFGTVNQPQHF.

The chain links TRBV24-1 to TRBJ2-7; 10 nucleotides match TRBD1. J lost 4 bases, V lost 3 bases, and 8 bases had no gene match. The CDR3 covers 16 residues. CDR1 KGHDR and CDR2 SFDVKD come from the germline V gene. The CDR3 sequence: CATSDGSGQGFYEQYF. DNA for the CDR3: TGTGCCACCAGTGATGGATCGGGACAGGGGTTTTACGAGCAGTACTTC.

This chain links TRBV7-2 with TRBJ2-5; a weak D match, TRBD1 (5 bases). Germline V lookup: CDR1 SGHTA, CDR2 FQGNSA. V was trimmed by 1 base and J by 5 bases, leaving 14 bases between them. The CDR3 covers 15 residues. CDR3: CASSLVDAPGETQYF. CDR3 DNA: TGTGCCAGCAGCTTAGTAGACGCCCCAGGGGAGACCCAGTACTTC.

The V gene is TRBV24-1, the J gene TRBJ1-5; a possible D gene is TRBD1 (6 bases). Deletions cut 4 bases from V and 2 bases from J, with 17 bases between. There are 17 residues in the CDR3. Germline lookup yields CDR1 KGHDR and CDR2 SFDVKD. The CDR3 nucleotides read TGTGCCACCAGTGAAATGGGTCAGGGGAAGGGCAATCAGCCCCAGCATTTT. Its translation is CATSEMGQGKGNQPQHF.

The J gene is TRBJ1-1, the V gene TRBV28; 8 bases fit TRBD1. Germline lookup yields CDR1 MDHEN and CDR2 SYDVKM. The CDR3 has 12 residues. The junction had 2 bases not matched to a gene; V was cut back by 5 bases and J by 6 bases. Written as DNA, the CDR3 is TGTGCCAGCAGTGAACAGGGGGCTGAAGCTTTCTTT. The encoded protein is CASSEQGAEAFF.

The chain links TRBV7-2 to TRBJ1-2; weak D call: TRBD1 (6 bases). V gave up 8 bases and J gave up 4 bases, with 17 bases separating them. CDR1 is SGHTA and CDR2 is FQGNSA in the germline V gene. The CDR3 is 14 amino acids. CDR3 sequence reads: CASRPGGPGYGYTF. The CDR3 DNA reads TGTGCCAGCCGCCCGGGGGGGCCCGGCTATGGCTACACCTTC. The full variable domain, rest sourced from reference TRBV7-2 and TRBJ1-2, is GAGVSQSPSNKVTEKGKDVELRCDPISGHTALYWYRQSLGQGLEFLIYFQGNSAPDKSGLPSDRFSAERTGGSVSTLTIQRTQQEDSAVYLCASRPGGPGYGYTFGSGTRLTVV.

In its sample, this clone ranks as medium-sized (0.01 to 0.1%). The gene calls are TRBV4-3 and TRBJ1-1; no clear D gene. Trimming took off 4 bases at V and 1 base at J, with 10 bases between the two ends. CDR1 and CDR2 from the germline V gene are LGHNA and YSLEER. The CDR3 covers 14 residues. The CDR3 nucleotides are TGCGCCAGCAGCCCTGAGACGGGGAACACTGAAGCTTTCTTT. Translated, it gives CASSPETGNTEAFF.

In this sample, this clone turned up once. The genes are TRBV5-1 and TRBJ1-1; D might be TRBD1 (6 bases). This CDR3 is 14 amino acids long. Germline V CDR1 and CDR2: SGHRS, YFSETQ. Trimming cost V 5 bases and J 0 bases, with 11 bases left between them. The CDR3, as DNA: TGCGCCAGCAGTCAACGACAGGTGAACACTGAAGCTTTCTTT. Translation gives CASSQRQVNTEAFF.

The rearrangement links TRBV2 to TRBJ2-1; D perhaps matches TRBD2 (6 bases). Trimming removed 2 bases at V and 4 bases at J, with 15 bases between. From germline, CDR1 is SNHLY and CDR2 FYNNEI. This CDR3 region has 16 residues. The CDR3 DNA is TGTGCCAGCAGTGAACCCCGGGGGATAGGGTACAATGAGCAGTTCTTC. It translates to CASSEPRGIGYNEQFF.

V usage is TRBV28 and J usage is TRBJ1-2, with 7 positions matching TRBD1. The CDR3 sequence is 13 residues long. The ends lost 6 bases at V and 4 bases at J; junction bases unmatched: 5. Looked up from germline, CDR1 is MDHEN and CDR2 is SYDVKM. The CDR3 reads CASSTGQPYGYTF. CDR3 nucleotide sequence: TGTGCCAGCAGCACGGGACAGCCCTATGGCTACACCTTC.

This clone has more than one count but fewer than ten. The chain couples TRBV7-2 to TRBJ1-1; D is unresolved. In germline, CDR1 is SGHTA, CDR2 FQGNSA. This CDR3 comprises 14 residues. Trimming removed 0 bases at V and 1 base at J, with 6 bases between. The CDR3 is CASSLALRNTEAFF. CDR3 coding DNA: TGTGCCAGCAGCTTAGCGCTCAGGAACACTGAAGCTTTCTTT.

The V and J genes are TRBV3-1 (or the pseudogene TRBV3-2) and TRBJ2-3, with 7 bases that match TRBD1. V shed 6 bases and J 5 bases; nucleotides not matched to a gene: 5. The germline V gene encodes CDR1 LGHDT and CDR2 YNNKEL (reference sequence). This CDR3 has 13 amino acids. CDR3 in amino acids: CASRSTGVDTQYF. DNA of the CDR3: TGTGCCAGCAGGAGTACAGGGGTAGATACGCAGTATTTT.

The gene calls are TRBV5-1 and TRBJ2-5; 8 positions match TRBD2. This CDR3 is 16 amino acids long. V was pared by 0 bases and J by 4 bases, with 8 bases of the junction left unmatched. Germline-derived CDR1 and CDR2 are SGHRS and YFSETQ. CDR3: CASSLAAGGIGETQYF. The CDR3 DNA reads TGCGCCAGCAGCTTGGCGGCGGGAGGAATTGGAGAGACCCAGTACTTC.

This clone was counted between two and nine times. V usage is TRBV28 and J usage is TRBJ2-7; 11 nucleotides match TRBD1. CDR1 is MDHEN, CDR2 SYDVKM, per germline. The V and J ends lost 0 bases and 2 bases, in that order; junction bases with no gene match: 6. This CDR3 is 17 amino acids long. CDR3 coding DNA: TGTGCCAGCAGTTTATGGGCCGGGACAGGGGGACCCTACGAGCAGTACTTC. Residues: CASSLWAGTGGPYEQYF.

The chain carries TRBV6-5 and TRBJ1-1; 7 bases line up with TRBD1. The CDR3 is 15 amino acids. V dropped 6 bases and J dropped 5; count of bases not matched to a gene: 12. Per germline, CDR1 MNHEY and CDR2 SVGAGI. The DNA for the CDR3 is TGTGCCAGCAGGCCGGGACAGCACTCTCTAACTGAAGCTTTCTTT. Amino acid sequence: CASRPGQHSLTEAFF.

The CDR3 loop reads CASSLQDRHRSYTF. In nucleotides, the CDR3 is TGCGCCAGCAGCTTACAGGACAGGCATCGGAGCTACACCTTC. The chain employs TRBV5-1 and TRBJ1-2; TRBD1 agrees at 7 bases. Germline CDR1 is SGHRS and CDR2 is YFSETQ. This CDR3 comprises 14 residues. Trimming cost V 2 bases and J 9 bases; bases outside gene matches: 10.

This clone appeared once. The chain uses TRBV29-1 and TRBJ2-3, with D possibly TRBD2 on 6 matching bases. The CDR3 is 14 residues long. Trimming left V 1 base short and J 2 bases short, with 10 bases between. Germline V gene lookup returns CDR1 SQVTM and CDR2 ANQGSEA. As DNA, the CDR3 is TGCAGCGTTGAAGTCGGGGGTCCCACAGATACGCAGTATTTT. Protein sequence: CSVEVGGPTDTQYF.

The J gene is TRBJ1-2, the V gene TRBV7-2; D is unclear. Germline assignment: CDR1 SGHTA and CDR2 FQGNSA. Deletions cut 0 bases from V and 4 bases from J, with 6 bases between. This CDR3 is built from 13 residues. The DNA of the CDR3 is TGTGCCAGCAGCTTAGCGGGGAGCTATGGCTACACCTTC. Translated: CASSLAGSYGYTF.

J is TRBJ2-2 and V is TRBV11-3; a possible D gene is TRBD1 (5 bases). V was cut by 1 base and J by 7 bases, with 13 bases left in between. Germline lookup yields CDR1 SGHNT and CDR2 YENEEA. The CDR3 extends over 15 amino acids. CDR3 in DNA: TGTGCCAGCAGCTTAGTGGCAGGGCGAGGCGGGGAGCTGTTTTTT. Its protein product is CASSLVAGRGGELFF.

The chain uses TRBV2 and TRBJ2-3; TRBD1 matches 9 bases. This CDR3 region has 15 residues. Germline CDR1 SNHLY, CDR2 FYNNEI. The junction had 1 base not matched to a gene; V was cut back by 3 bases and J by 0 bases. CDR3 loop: CASSEGQGSTDTQYF. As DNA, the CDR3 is TGTGCCAGCAGTGAGGGACAGGGAAGCACAGATACGCAGTATTTT.

As DNA, the CDR3 is TGTGCCAGTAGTATAGATCAGGGTTCAAACGGGGAGCTGTTTTTT. It is translated as CASSIDQGSNGELFF. The chain recombines TRBV19 with TRBJ2-2; D possibly corresponds to TRBD1 (5 bases). Germline V lookup: CDR1 LNHDA, CDR2 SQIVND (reference sequence). V was shortened by 0 bases and J by 7 bases, with 12 bases between the two germline ends. This CDR3 is built from 15 residues.

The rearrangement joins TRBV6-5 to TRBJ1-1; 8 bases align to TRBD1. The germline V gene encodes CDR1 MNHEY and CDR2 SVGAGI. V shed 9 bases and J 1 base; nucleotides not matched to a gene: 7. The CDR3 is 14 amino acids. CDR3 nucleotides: TGTGCCAGTCAGTTGGACAGGGCGAACACTGAAGCTTTCTTT. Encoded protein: CASQLDRANTEAFF.

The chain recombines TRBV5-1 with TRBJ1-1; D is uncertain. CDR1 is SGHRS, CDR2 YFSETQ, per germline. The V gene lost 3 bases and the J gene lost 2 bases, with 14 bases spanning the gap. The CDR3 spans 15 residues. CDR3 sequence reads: CASSSRTFPNTEAFF. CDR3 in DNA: TGCGCCAGCAGCTCAAGGACTTTCCCAAACACTGAAGCTTTCTTT.

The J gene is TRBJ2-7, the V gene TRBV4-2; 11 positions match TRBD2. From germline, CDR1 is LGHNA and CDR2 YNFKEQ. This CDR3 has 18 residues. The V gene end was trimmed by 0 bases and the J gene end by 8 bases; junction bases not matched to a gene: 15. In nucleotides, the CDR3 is TGTGCCAGCAGCCAAGATTATTCTAGCGGGGGGTTCCAGGTTCAGCAGTACTTC. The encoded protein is CASSQDYSSGGFQVQQYF.

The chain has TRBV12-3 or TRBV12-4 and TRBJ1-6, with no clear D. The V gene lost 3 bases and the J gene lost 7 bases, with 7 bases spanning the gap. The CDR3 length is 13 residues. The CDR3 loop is CASSFVRNSPLHF. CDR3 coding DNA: TGTGCCAGCAGTTTTGTTCGGAATTCACCCCTCCACTTT.

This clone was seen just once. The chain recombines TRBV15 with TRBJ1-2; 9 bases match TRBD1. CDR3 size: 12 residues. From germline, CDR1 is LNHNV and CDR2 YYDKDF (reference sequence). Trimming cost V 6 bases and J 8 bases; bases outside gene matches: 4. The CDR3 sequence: CATRNTGGGYTF. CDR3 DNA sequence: TGTGCCACCAGAAATACAGGGGGCGGCTACACCTTC.

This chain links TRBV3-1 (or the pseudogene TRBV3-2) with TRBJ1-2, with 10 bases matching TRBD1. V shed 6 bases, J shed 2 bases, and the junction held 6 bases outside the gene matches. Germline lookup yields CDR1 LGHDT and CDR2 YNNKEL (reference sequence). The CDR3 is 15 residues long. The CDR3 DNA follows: TGTGCCAGCAGGTTGACAGGGGGCGAAAACTATGGCTACACCTTC. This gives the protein CASRLTGGENYGYTF.

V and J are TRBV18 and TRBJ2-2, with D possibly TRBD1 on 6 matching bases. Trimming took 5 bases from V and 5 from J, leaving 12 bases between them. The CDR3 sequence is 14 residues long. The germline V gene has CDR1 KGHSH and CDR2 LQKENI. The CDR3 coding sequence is TGTGCCAGCTCAGAATCGACAGGAACCGGGGAGCTGTTTTTT. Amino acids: CASSESTGTGELFF.

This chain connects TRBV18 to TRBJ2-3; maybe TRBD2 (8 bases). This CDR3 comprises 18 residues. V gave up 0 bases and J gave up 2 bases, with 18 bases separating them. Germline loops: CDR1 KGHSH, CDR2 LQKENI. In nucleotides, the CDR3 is TGTGCCAGCTCACCACCTTCGACAGGGCGGGGGGCCACAGATACGCAGTATTTT. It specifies CASSPPSTGRGATDTQYF.

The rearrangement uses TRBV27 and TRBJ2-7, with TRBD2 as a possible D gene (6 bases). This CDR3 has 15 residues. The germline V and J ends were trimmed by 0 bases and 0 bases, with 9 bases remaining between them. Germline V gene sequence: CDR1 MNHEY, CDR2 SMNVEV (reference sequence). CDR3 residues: CASSLSEDYSYEQYF. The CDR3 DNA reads TGTGCCAGCAGTTTATCTGAGGACTACTCCTACGAGCAGTACTTC.

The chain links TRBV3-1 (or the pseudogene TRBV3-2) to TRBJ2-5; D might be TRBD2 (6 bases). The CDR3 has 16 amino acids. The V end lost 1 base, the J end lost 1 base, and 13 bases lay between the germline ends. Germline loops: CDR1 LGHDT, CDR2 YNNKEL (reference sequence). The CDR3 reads CASSQGRGRGQETQYF. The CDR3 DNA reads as TGTGCCAGCAGCCAAGGGAGGGGAAGGGGCCAAGAGACCCAGTACTTC.